This entry is about one T cell receptor (beta chain). The record originates from a study of blood T cell repertoires in COVID-19. Study in general: Acute and convalescent COVID-19 samples came from the United States, Italy and Spain. In each case, the material was cDNA or gDNA derived from T cells, B-cell-depleted T cells, or PBMCs.

The V and J ends lost 5 bases and 3 bases respectively, with 19 bases between them. CDR1 and CDR2 (germline): SGHAT, FQNNGV. The CDR3 totals 16 residues. Only in-frame clones appear in the TCRdb table, and some are missing; sequencing was by immunoSEQ multiplex PCR. This sample has tens of thousands of clones, with about four fifths found just once. The chain combines TRBV11-2 with TRBJ2-5, with TRBD2 as a possible D gene (5 bases). The TCR originated in a man between 70 and 80 years old with COVID-19, enrolled during active disease. Material: peripheral blood. The chain's CDR3 is CASSPRSGLLKETQYF. Written as DNA, the CDR3 is TGTGCCAGCAGCCCTAGGAGCGGTTTACTTAAAGAGACCCAGTACTTC.